Below are 6 T cell receptor beta chains sequenced from a single sample in a study of shared clonotypes between healthy human individuals. Cells designated naive CD8 were CD45RO-negative and were positively selected for CCR7, with terminally differentiated effector memory CD45RA+ cells excluded. Method: immunoSEQ multiplex PCR; TCRdb's copy keeps in-frame clones and lacks some. The sample contains 2 million or so clones, about 95% of which appear only once. Source material: naive CD8+ T cells sorted from blood. All receptors derive from a young man in good health.

The V and J genes are TRBV2 and TRBJ2-1; D not certain. V was pared by 5 bases and J by 6 bases, with 5 bases between. The CDR3 contains 11 residues. In germline, CDR1 is SNHLY, CDR2 FYNNEI. For the CDR3, the DNA is TGTGCCAGCAGTTGGGGCAATGAGCAGTTCTTC. This codes for CASSWGNEQFF.

V and J are TRBV29-1 and TRBJ1-1; D not resolved. Trimming removed 4 bases from V and 3 bases from J, with 9 bases in between. Looked up from germline, CDR1 is SQVTM and CDR2 is ANQGSEA. The CDR3 covers 12 residues. CDR3 protein: CSVGRADTEAFF. The CDR3 DNA reads TGCAGCGTTGGTAGAGCAGACACTGAAGCTTTCTTT.

This clone was recorded only once. Other DNA sequences in this sample translate to the same CDR3. This chain joins TRBV6-5 and TRBJ1-5; D is ambiguous. CDR3 size: 15 residues. Trimming pared 0 bases from V and 1 base from J, leaving 7 bases between. The germline V gene has CDR1 MNHEY and CDR2 SVGAGI. The CDR3 nucleotides are TGTGCCAGCAGTTACTCGGGCTCCAGCAATCAGCCCCAGCATTTT. Protein sequence: CASSYSGSSNQPQHF.

DNA of the CDR3: TGTGCCAGCAGCTTCCCCCACCGGACTAGCCCTTACAATGAGCAGTTCTTC. Its protein is CASSFPHRTSPYNEQFF. This sequence joins TRBV13 and TRBJ2-1, with 8 bases lining up with TRBD2. V trimming: 3 bases; J trimming: 4 bases; junction bases outside the gene matches: 11. There are 17 residues in the CDR3. The V gene's germline CDR1 is PRHDT and CDR2 FYEKMQ (reference sequence).

The rearrangement joins TRBV6-1 to TRBJ2-5, with D tentatively TRBD2 (6 bases). The germline V gene encodes CDR1 MNHNS and CDR2 SASEGT. Deletions cut 1 base from V and 0 bases from J, with 12 bases between. The CDR3 extends over 16 amino acids. The CDR3 loop is CASSEGGVRYQETQYF. CDR3 nucleotide sequence: TGTGCCAGCAGTGAAGGCGGGGTCAGGTACCAAGAGACCCAGTACTTC.

The V and J genes are TRBV19 and TRBJ2-3, with D unclear. The germline V and J ends were trimmed by 5 bases and 2 bases, with 17 bases remaining between them. This CDR3 spans 16 amino acids. Germline-derived CDR1 and CDR2 are LNHDA and SQIVND (reference sequence). The CDR3 is CASSPTQYPDTDTQYF. The CDR3 DNA reads as TGTGCCAGTAGTCCAACACAGTACCCTGACACAGATACGCAGTATTTT.